This entry features one TCR beta chain sequence. This sample is part of a study of cytomegalovirus exposure and HLA in healthy donors. The PCR ran on 60 Vbeta and 13 Jbeta primers. Generated by immunoSEQ multiplex PCR, the TCRdb table keeps only in-frame clones and is missing some. This sample's table has 140,000 to 150,000 clones. V was shortened by 5 bases and J by 7 bases, with 5 bases between the two germline ends. Germline lookup yields CDR1 SGHAT and CDR2 FQNNGV. CDR3 length: 11 residues. The chain combines TRBV11-2 with TRBJ2-2; D is perhaps TRBD1 (5 bases). The sequence came from a male donor in good health and CMV-seronegative. Source material: PBMCs. In DNA, the CDR3 is TGTGCCAGCAGCCAGGGCGGGGAGCTGTTTTTT. As protein: CASSQGGELFF.